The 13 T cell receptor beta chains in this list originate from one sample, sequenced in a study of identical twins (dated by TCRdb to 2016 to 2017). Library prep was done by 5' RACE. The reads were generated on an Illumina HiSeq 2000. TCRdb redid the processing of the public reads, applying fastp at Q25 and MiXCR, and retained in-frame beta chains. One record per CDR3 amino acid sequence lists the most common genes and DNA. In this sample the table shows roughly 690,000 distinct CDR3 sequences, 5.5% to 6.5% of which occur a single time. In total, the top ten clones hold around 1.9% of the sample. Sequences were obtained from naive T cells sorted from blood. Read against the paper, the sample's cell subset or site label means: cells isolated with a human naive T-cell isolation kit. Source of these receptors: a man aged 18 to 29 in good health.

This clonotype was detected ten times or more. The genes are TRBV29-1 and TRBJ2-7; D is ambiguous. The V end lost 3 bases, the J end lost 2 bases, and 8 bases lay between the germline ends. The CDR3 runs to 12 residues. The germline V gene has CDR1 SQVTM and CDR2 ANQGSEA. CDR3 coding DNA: TGCAGCGTTGAGATCAAGGCCTACGAGCAGTACTTC. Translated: CSVEIKAYEQYF.

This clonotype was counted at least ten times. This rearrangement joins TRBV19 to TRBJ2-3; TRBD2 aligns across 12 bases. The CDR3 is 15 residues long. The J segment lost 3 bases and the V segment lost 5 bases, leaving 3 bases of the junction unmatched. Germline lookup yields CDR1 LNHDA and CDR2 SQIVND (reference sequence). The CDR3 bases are TGTGCCAGTAGTGAACTAGCGGGAGGAACAGATACGCAGTATTTT. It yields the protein CASSELAGGTDTQYF.

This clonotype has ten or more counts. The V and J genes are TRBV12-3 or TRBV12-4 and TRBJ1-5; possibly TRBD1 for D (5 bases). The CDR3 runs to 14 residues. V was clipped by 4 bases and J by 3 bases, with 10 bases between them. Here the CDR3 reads CASSSGRLNQPQHF. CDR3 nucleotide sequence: TGTGCCAGCAGTTCGGGACGGCTCAATCAGCCCCAGCATTTT.

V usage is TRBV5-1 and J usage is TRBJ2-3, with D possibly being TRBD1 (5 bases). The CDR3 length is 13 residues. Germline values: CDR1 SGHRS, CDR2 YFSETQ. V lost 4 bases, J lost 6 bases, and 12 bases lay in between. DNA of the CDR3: TGCGCCAGCAGCGGGGCCCTTCGGGATACGCAGTATTTT. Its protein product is CASSGALRDTQYF.

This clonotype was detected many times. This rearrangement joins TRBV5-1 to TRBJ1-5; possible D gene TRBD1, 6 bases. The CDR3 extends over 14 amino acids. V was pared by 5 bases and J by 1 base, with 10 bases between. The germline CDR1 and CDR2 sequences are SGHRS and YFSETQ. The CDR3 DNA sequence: TGCGCCAGCAGACCGGACAGAAGCAATCAGCCCCAGCATTTT. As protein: CASRPDRSNQPQHF.

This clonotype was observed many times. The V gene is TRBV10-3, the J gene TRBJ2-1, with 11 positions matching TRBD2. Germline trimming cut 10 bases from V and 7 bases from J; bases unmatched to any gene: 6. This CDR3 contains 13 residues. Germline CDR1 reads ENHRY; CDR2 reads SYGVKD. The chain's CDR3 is CATTSGIGNEQFF. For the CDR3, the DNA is TGTGCCACGACTAGCGGGATTGGAAATGAGCAGTTCTTC.

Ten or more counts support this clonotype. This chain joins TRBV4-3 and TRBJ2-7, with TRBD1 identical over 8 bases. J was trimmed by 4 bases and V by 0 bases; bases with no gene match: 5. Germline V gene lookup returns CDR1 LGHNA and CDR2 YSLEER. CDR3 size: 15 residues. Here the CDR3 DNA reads TGCGCCAGCAGCCAAGATTGGAGACAGGGGTACGAGCAGTACTTC. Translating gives CASSQDWRQGYEQYF.

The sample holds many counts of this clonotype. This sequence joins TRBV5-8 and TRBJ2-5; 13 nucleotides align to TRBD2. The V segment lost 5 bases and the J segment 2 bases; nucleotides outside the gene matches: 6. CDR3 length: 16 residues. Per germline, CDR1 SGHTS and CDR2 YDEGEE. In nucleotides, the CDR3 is TGTGCCAGCAGTGTCGGGACTAGCGGGGAACAAGAGACCCAGTACTTC. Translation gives CASSVGTSGEQETQYF.

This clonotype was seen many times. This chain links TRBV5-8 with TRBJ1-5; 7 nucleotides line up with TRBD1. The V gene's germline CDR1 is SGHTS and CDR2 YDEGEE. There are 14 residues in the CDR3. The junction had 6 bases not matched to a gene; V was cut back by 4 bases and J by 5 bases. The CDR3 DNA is TGTGCCAGCAGCCGACTACAGGGGTATCAGCCCCAGCATTTT. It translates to CASSRLQGYQPQHF.

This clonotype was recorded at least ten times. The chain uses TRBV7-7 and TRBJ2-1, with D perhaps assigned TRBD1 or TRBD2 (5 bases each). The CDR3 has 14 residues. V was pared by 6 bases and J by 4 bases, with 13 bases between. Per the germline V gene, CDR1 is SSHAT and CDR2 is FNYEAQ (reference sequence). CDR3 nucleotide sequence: TGTGCCAGCAGTACAGACGGGGCTTACAATGAGCAGTTCTTC. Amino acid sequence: CASSTDGAYNEQFF. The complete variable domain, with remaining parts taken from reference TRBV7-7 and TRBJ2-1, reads GAGVSQSPRYKVTKRGQDVTLRCDPISSHATLYWYQQALGQGPEFLTYFNYEAQPDKSGLPSDRFSAERPEGSISTLTIQRTEQRDSAMYRCASSTDGAYNEQFFGPGTRLTVL.

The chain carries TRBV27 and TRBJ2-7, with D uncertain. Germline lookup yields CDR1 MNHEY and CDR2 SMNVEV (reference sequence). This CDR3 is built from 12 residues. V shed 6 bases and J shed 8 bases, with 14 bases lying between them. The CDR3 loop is CASRGSTLKQYV. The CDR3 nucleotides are TGTGCCAGCAGAGGTAGCACACTCAAGCAGTACGTC.

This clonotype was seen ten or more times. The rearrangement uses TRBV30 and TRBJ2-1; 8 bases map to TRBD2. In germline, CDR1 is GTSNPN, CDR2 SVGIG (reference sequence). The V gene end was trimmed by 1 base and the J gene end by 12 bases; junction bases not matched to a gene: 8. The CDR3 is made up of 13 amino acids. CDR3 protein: CAWSATSGSPQFF. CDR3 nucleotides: TGTGCCTGGAGTGCCACGAGCGGGAGCCCGCAGTTCTTC.

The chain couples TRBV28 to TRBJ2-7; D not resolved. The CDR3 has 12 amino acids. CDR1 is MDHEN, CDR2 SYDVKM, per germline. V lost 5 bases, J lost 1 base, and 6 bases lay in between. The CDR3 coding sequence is TGTGCCAGCAGTAACGCATCCTACGAGCAGTACTTC. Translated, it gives CASSNASYEQYF.